The TCR beta chain described here comes from a study of CD8 T cells in ankylosing spondylitis. Researchers built TCR beta libraries using quantitative 5'-RACE with molecular barcodes. In TCRdb, the 5' RACE reads were re-called with MiXCR into one record per CDR3 protein. The table records roughly 440,000 distinct CDR3 sequences, more than 15% of them present only once. This CDR3 contains 16 residues. V lost 4 bases and J 2 bases, leaving 16 bases between the germline ends. In germline, CDR1 is MGHDK, CDR2 SYGVNS. This clonotype was recorded at least ten times. The antigen is undetermined. Study-level findings and limits: Certain motif variants had earlier been reported in reactive arthritis synovial fluid and blood. Seemingly distinctive of ankylosing spondylitis blood was a TCR beta motif formed by eight highly homologous variants.

The sequenced material came from blood, either unsorted or a sorted T cell fraction (not recorded which). The clonotype was recovered from a male donor with ankylosing spondylitis. The V call is TRBV25-1, the J call TRBJ2-3; D unresolved. Here the CDR3 DNA reads TGTGCCAGCAGTGCCCTCGGTCCCACGACCACAGATACGCAGTATTTT. This encodes CASSALGPTTTDTQYF.